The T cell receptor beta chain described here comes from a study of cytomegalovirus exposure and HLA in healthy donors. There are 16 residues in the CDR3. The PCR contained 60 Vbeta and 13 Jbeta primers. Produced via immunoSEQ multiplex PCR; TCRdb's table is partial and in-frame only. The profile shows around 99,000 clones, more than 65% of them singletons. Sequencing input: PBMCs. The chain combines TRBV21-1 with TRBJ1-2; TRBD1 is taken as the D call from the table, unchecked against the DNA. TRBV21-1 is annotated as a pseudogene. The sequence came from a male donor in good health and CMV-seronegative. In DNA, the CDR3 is TGTGCCAGCAGCAAAGCGCATAGGGGGAAAGGGGGTGGCTACACCTTC. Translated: CASSKAHRGKGGGYTF.